This T cell receptor beta chain was documented in a study of blood T cell repertoires in COVID-19. About the study: Whether acute or convalescent, the COVID-19 samples came from the United States, Italy and Spain. T cells, B-cell-depleted T cells, or PBMCs provided the cDNA or gDNA that served as material.

Authors' data handling: Counts of nucleated cells, estimated from reference gene primer amplification, were obtained. The method was immunoSEQ multiplex PCR; TCRdb's version includes in-frame clones alone and lacks a portion of them. V and J calls and clone size are given by that table; D and trimming were obtained from the DNA. The sample consists of approximately 410,000 clones, just over 85% of them appearing once. The V gene's germline CDR1 is SQVTM and CDR2 ANQGSEA. Deletions cut 5 bases from V and 7 bases from J, with 17 bases between. The CDR3 covers 14 residues. The sequence came from a woman aged 25 to 45 with active or convalescent COVID-19. The sample comprised peripheral blood. J is TRBJ1-4 and V is TRBV29-1, with D possibly matching TRBD1 (6 bases). In nucleotides, the CDR3 is TGCAGCGTTAACTACAGGGAAATGGGTGAAAAACTGTTTTTT. This encodes CSVNYREMGEKLFF.